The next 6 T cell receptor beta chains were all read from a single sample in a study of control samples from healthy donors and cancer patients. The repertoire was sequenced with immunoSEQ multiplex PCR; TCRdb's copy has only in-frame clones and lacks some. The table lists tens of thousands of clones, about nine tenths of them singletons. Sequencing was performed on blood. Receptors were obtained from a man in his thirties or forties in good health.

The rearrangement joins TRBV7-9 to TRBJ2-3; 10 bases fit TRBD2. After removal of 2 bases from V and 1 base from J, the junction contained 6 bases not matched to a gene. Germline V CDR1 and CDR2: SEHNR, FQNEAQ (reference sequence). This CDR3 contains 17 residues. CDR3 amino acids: CASSLRERGGGTDTQYF. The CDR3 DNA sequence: TGTGCCAGCAGCTTACGTGAGCGGGGGGGCGGCACAGATACGCAGTATTTT.

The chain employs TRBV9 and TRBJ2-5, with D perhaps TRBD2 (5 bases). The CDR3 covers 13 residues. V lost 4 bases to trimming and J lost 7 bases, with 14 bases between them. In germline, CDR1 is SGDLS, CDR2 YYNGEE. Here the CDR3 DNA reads TGTGCCAGCAGCCCCGCTTCTAGCCCGACCCAGTACTTC. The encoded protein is CASSPASSPTQYF. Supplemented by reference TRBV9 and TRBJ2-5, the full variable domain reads DSGVTQTPKHLITATGQRVTLRCSPRSGDLSVYWYQQSLDQGLQFLIQYYNGEERAKGNILERFSAQQFPDLHSELNLSSLELGDSALYFCASSPASSPTQYFGPGTRLLVL.

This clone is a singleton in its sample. The CDR3 is CASMTGAYEQYF. The CDR3 nucleotides read TGTGCCTCCATGACCGGGGCATACGAGCAGTACTTC. V and J are TRBV30 and TRBJ2-7, with D possibly called TRBD1 or TRBD2 (5 bases each). Germline V gives CDR1 GTSNPN, CDR2 SVGIG (reference sequence). The CDR3 has 12 residues. V was cut by 7 bases and J by 4 bases, with 14 bases left in between.

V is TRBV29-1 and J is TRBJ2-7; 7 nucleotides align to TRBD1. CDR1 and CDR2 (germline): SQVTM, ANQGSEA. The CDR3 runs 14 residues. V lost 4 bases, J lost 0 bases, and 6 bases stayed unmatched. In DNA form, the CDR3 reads TGCAGCGTTGGAAGGGGGCCGGGCTCCTACGAGCAGTACTTC. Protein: CSVGRGPGSYEQYF.

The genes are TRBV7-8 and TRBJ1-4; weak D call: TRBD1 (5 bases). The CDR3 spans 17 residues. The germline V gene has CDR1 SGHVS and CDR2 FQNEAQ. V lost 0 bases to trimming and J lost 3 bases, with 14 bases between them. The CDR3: CASSLAQRGRANEKLFF. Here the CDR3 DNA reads TGTGCCAGCAGCTTAGCCCAAAGGGGTCGAGCTAATGAAAAACTGTTTTTT. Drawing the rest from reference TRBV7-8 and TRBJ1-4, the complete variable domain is GAGVSQSPRYKVAKRGQDVALRCDPISGHVSLFWYQQALGQGPEFLTYFQNEAQLDKSGLPSDRFFAERPEGSVSTLKIQRTQQEDSAVYLCASSLAQRGRANEKLFFGSGTQLSVL.

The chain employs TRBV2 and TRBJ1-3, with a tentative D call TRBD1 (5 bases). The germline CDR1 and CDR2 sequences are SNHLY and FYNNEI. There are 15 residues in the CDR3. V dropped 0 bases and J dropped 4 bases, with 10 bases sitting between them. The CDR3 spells CASSEARGVGNTIYF. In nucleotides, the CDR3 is TGTGCCAGCAGTGAAGCGCGAGGGGTCGGAAACACCATATATTTT.